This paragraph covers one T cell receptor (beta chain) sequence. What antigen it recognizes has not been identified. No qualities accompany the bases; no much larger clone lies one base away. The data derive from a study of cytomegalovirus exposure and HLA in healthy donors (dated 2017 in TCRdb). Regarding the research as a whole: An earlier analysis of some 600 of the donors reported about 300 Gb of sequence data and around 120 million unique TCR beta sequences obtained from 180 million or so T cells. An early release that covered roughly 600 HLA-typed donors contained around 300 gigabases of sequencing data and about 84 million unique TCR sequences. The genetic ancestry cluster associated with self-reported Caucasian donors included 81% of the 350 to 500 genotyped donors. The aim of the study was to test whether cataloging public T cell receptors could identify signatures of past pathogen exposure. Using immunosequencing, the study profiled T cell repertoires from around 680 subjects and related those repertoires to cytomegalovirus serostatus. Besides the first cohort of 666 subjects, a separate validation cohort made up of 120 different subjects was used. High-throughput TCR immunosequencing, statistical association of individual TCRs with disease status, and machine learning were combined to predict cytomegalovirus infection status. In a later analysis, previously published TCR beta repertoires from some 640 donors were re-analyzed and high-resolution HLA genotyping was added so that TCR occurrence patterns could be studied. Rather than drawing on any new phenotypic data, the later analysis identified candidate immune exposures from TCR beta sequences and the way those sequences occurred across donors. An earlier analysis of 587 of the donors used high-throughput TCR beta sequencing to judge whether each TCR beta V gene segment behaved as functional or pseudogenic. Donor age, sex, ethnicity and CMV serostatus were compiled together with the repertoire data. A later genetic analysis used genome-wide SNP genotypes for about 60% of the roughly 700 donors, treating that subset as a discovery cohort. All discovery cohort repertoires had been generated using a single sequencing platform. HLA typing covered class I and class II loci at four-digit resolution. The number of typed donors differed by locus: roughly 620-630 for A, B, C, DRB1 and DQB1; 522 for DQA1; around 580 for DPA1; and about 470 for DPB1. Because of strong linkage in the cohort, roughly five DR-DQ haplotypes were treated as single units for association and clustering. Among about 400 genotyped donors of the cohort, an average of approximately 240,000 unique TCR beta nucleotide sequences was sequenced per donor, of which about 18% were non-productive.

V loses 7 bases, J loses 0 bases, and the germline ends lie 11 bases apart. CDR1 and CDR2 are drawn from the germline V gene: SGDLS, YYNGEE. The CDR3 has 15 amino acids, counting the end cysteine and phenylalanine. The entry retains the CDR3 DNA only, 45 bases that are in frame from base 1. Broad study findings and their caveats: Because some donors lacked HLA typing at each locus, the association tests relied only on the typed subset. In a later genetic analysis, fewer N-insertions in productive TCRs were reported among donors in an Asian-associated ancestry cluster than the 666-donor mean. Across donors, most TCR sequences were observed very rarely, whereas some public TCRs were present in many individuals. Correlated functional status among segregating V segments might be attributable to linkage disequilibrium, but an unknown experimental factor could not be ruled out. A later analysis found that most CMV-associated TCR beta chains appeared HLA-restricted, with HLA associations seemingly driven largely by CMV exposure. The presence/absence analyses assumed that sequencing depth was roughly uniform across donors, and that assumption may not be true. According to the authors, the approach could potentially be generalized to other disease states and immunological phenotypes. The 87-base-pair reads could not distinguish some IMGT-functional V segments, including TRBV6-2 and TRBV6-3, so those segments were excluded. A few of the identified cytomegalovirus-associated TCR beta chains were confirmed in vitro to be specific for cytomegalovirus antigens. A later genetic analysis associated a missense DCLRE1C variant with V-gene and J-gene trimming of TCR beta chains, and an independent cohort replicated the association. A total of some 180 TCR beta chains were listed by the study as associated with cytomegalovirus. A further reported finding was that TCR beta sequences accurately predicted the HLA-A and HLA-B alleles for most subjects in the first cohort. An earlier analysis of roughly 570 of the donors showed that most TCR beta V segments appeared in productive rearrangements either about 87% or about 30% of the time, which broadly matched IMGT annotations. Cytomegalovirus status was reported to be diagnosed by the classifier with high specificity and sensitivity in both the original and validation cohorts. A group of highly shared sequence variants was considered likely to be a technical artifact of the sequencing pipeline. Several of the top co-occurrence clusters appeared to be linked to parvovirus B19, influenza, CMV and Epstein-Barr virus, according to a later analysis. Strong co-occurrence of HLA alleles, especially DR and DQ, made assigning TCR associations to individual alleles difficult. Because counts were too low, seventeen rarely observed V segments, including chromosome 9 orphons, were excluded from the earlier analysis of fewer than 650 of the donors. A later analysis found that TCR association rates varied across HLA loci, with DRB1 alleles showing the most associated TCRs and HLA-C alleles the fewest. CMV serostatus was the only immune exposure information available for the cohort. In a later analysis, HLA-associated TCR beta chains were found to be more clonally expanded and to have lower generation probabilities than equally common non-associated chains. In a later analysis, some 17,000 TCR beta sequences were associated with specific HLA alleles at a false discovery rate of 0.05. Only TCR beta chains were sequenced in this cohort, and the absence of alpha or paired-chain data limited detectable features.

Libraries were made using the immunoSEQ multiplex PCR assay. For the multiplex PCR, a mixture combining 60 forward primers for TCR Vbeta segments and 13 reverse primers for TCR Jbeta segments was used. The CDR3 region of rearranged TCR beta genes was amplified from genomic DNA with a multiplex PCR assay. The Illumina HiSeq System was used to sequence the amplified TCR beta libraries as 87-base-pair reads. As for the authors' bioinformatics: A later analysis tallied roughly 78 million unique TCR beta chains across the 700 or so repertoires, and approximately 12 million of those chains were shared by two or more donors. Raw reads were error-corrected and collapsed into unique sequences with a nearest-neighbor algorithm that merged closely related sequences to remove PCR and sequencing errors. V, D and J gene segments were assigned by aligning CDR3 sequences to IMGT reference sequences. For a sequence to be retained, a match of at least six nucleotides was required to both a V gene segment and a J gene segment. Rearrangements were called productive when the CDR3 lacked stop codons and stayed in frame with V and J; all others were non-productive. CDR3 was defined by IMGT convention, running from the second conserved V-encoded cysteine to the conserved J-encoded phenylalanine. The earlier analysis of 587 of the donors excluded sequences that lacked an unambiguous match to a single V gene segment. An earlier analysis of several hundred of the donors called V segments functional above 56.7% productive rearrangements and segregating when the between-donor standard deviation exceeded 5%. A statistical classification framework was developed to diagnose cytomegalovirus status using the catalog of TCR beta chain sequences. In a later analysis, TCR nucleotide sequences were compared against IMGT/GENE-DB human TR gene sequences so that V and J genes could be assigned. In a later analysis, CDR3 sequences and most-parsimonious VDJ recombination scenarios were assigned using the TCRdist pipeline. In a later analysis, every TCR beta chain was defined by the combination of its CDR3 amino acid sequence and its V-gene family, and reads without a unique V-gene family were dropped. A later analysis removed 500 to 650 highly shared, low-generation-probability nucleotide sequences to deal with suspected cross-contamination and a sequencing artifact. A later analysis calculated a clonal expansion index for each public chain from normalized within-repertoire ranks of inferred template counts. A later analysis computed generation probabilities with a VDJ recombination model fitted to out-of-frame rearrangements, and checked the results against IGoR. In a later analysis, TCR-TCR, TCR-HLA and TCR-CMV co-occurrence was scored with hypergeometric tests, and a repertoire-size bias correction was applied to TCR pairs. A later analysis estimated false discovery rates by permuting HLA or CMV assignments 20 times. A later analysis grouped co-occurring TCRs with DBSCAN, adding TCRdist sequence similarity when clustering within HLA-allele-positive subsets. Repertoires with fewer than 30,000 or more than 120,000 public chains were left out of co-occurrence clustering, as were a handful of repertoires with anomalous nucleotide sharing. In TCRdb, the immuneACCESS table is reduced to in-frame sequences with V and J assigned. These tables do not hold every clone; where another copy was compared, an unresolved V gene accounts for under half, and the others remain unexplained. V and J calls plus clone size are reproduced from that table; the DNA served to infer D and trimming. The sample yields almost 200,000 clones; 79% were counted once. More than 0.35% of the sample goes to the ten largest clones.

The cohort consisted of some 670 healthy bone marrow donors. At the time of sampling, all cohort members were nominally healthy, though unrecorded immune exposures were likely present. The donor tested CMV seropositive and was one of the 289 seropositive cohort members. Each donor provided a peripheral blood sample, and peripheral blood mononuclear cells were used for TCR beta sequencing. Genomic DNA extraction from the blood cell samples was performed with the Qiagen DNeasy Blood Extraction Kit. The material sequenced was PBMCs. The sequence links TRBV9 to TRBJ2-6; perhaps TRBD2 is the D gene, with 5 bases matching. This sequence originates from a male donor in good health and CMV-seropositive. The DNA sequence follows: TGTGCCAGCCGGCGGGTCCCCTCTGGGGCCAACGTCCTGACTTTC. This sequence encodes CASRRVPSGANVLTF.